This TCR beta chain is drawn from a study of T cell responses to AZD1222 COVID-19 vaccine. This table comes from immunoSEQ multiplex PCR, and its TCRdb copy is limited to in-frame clones, with some not included. The sample lists over 70,000 clones, about 83% occurring once. The germline gives CDR1 SEHNR, CDR2 FQNEAQ (reference sequence). V dropped 5 bases and J dropped 4 bases, with 17 bases sitting between them. CDR3 length: 15 amino acids. This chain connects TRBV7-9 to TRBJ1-1, with D hard to call. This clonotype was obtained from an adult who received the MenACWY meningococcal vaccine as a control. The starting material was peripheral blood, obtained 28 days after the second dose of the MenACWY control vaccine. The CDR3 nucleotides are TGTGCCAGCAGCCCTGGTGGAAGTGTCGGCACTGAAGCTTTCTTT. It encodes CASSPGGSVGTEAFF.